This T cell receptor beta chain was sequenced for a study of cytomegalovirus exposure and HLA in healthy donors. Findings and limits, study-wide: TCR clusters originating in the first cohort tended to co-occur in the 110 or so validation repertoires, according to a later analysis.

Germline V CDR1 and CDR2: SGHKS, YYEKEE (reference sequence). Trimming took off 0 bases at V and 6 bases at J, with 9 bases between the two ends. CDR3 length: 13 amino acids. In regard to this clone: Its matching antigen is unknown.

Clones were read by immunoSEQ multiplex PCR, and TCRdb kept only the in-frame ones, dropping some. The table shows about 73,000 clones, with about 90% occurring only once. Separation from the roughly 680-subject first cohort characterized the 120-subject validation cohort, to which the donors belonged. The clonotype comes from a woman aged 18 to 35 in good health and CMV-seropositive. The V call is TRBV5-5, the J call TRBJ1-2; D perhaps matches TRBD1 (6 bases). Material for sequencing was PBMCs. For the CDR3, the DNA is TGTGCCAGCAGCTTGGGCCCAGGGGATGGCTACACCTTC. Protein product: CASSLGPGDGYTF.